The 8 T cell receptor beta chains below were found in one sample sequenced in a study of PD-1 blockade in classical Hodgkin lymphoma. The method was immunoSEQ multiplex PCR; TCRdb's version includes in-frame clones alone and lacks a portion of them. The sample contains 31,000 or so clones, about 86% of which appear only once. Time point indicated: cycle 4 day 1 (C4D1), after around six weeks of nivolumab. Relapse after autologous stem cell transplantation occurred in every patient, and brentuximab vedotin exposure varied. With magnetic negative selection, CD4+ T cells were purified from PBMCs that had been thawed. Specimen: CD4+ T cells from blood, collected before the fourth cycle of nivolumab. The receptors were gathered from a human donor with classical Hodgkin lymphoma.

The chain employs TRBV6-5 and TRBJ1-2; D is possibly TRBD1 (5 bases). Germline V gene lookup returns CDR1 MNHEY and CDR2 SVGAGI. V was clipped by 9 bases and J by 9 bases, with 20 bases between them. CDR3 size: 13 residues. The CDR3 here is CASGGSGVGSYTF. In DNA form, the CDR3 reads TGTGCCAGTGGGGGTTCTGGAGTAGGAAGCTACACCTTC.

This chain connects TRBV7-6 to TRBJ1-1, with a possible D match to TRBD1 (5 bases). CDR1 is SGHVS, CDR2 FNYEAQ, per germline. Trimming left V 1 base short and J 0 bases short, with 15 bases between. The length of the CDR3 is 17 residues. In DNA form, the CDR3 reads TGTGCCAGCAGCTTAGTCCTTCAGAAGGGACTGAACACTGAAGCTTTCTTT. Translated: CASSLVLQKGLNTEAFF.

CDR3 protein: CASSDSRTRGLDEQFF. CDR3 in DNA: TGTGCCAGCAGTGACTCCCGGACTAGGGGTCTGGATGAGCAGTTCTTC. The genes are TRBV6-4 and TRBJ2-1; 7 bases are a match to TRBD2. The CDR3 spans 16 residues. V shed 0 bases, J shed 8 bases, and the junction held 10 bases outside the gene matches. CDR1 and CDR2 (germline): MRHNA, SNTAGT.

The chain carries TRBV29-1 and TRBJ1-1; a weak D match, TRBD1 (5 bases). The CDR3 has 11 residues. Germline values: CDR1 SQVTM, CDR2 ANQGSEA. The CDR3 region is CRAGMNTEAFF. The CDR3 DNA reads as TGCAGGGCAGGGATGAACACTGAAGCTTTCTTT.

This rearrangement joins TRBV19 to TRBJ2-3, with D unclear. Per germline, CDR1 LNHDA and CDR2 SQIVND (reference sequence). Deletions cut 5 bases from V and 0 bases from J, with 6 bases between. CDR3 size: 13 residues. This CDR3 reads CASSDVSTDTQYF. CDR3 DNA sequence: TGTGCCAGTAGTGACGTTAGCACAGATACGCAGTATTTT.

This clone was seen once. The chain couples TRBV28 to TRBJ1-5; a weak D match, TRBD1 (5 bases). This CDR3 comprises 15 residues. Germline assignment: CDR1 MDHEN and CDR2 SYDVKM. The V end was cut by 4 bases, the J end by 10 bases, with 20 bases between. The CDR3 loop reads CASSYTEGTVHPQHF. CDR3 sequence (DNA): TGTGCCAGCAGTTATACCGAGGGGACGGTTCATCCCCAGCATTTT.

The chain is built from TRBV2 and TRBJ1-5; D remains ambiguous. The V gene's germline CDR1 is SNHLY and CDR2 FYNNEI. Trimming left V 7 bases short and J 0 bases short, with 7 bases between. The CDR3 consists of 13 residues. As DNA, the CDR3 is TGTGCCAGCACTCGAACTAGCAATCAGCCCCAGCATTTT. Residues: CASTRTSNQPQHF.

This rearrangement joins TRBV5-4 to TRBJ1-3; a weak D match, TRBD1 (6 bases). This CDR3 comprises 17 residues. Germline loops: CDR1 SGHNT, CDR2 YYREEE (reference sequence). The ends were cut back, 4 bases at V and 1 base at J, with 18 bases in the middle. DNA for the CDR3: TGTGCCAGCAGCCCGGCCAGGGGACAACCTTCTGGAAACACCATATATTTT. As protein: CASSPARGQPSGNTIYF. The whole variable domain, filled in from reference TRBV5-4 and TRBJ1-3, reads ETGVTQSPTHLIKTRGQQVTLRCSSQSGHNTVSWYQQALGQGPQFIFQYYREEENGRGNFPPRFSGLQFPNYSSELNVNALELDDSALYLCASSPARGQPSGNTIYFGEGSWLTVV.